This T cell receptor beta chain came from a study of human T cells and chemical hapten exposure. About the research overall: Patch tests applied 0.01% DPC to the upper back, read at 6 days. Patients, chiefly female, had alopecia areata, totalis or universalis.

Noted time point: pre-sensitization, week 0. The treatment denotes: therapeutic diphenylcyclopropenone sensitization with weekly scalp DPC. CDR1 is SGHAT and CDR2 is FQNNGV in the germline V gene. Trimming cost V 1 base and J 6 bases, with 7 bases left between them. This CDR3 comprises 13 residues. The library tagged each cDNA molecule with unique molecular identifiers. A single record per CDR3 protein comes from TCRdb applying MiXCR to the RACE reads. The sample carries about 68,000 distinct CDR3 sequences, approximately 11% recorded once. Only a few counts were recorded for this clonotype. The sequenced sample was whole blood, obtained in connection with sensitization to the hapten diphenylcyclopropenone (DPC). The rearrangement uses TRBV11-2 and TRBJ2-1; TRBD1 might be the D (5 bases). The TCR originated in a woman aged 50 to 60 with alopecia areata. Some clones in this sample may be carry-over from other donors' samples. In nucleotides, the CDR3 is TGTGCCAGCAGCTTAGGACAGTTCAATGAGCAGTTCTTC. This encodes CASSLGQFNEQFF. Using reference TRBV11-2 and TRBJ2-1 for the parts outside the CDR3, the full variable domain is EAGVAQSPRYKIIEKRQSVAFWCNPISGHATLYWYQQILGQGPKLLIQFQNNGVVDDSQLPKDRFSAERLKGVDSTLKIQPAKLEDSAVYLCASSLGQFNEQFFGPGTRLTVL.